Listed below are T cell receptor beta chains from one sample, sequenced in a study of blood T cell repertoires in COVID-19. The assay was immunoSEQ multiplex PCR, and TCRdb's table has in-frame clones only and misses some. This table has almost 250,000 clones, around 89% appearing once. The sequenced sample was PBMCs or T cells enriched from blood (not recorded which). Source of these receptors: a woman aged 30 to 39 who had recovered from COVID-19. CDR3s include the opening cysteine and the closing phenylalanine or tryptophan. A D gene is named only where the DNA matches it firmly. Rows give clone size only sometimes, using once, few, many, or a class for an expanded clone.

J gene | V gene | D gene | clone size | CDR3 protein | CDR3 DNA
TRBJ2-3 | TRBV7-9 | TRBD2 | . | CASSLRDGTNPSTDTQYF | TGTGCCAGCAGCTTAAGGGATGGGACTAACCCTAGCACAGATACGCAGTATTTT
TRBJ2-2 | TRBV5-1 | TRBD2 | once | CASSSVIGLAENTGELFF | TGCGCCAGCAGCTCGGTGATAGGACTAGCGGAGAACACCGGGGAGCTGTTTTTT
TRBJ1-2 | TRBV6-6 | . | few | CASSYLRSDGYTF | TGTGCCAGCAGTTACCTGCGGTCGGATGGCTACACCTTC
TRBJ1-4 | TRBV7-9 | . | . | CASLPGETNEKLFF | TGTGCCAGCCTTCCGGGGGAGACTAATGAAAAACTGTTTTTT
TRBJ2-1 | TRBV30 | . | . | CAWTPKGGYNEQFF | TGTGCCTGGACCCCCAAGGGCGGGTACAATGAGCAGTTCTTC
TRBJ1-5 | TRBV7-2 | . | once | CASSLDGGRNQPQHF | TGTGCCAGCAGCTTAGATGGGGGCCGCAATCAGCCCCAGCATTTT
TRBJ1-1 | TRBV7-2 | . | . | CASSFTGWNTEAFF | TGTGCCAGCAGCTTCACAGGGTGGAACACTGAAGCTTTCTTT
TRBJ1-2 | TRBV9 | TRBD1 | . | CASSLTGDYGYTF | TGTGCCAGCAGCCTGACAGGGGACTATGGCTACACCTTC
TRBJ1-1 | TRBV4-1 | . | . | CASSRNTGNTEAFF | TGCGCCAGCAGCCGGAACACAGGGAACACTGAAGCTTTCTTT
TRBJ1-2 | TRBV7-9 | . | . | CASSFQGSHSYGYTF | TGTGCCAGCAGCTTTCAGGGATCCCATTCGTATGGCTACACCTTC
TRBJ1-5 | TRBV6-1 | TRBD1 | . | CASSAQRGTGGDQPQHF | TGTGCCAGCAGTGCCCAGCGCGGGACAGGGGGCGATCAGCCCCAGCATTTT
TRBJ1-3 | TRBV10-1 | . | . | CASSPTKGNTIYF | TGCGCCAGCAGTCCGACAAAAGGAAACACCATATATTTT
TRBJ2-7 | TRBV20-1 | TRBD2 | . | CSARAASGIDF | TGCAGTGCAAGGGCCGCTAGCGGGATCGACTTC
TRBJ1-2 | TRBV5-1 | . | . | CASSLSRRDGYTF | TGCGCCAGCAGCTTGTCACGCAGGGATGGCTACACCTTC